These T cell receptor beta chains were read from a single sample in a study of blood T cell repertoires in COVID-19. Clones were read by immunoSEQ multiplex PCR, and TCRdb kept only the in-frame ones, dropping some. The sample consists of 100,000 or so clones, about 90% of them appearing once. The sample taken for sequencing was peripheral blood. These receptors all stem from a man aged 45-65 years with active COVID-19. The CDR3 runs from the conserved cysteine through the conserved F or W. Each record gives: CDR3 length, D gene, V gene, J gene, clone size, CDR3 DNA, CDR3 protein. The D gene is left open where the match is weak. Size values are once, few and many counts, or a class for expanded clones, and some rows have none.

>15|NA|TRBV4-1|TRBJ2-3|NA
TGCGCCAGCAGCCAAGGGCCTCACCGGGCAGATACGCAGTATTTT
CASSQGPHRADTQYF
>14|TRBD1|TRBV5-1|TRBJ1-2|NA
TGCGCCAGCAGCTCCGGGACAGGGGAGGTTGGCTACACCTTC
CASSSGTGEVGYTF
>16|NA|TRBV7-3|TRBJ1-1|NA
TGTGCCAGCAGCTTAGGGTTCGATTGGGGGCAAGGTGAAGCTTTCTTT
CASSLGFDWGQGEAFF
>12|NA|TRBV12-5|TRBJ2-7|NA
TGTGCTAGTTCCACTAGCTTCTACGAGCAGTACTTC
CASSTSFYEQYF
>13|NA|TRBV11-3|TRBJ2-5|NA
TGTGCCAGCAGCTTAGGCCCCGGGGAGACCCAGTACTTC
CASSLGPGETQYF
>15|NA|TRBV10-3|TRBJ2-3|NA
TGTGCCATCAGTGATGGGGGCGGGAGCACAGATACGCAGTATTTT
CAISDGGGSTDTQYF
>15|NA|TRBV6-5|TRBJ1-1|once
TGTGCCAGCACCAGGCAGGCGCCCCTAAGCACTGAAGCTTTCTTT
CASTRQAPLSTEAFF
>15|TRBD1|TRBV4-2|TRBJ1-5|NA
TGTGCCAGCAGCCAAGAAACAGGGGCTAATCAGCCCCAGCATTTT
CASSQETGANQPQHF
>15|NA|TRBV21-1|TRBJ2-7|NA
TGTGCCAGCAGCCCTCGGAAGGAGGGCTCCTACGAGCAGTACTTC
CASSPRKEGSYEQYF
>12|NA|TRBV7-9|TRBJ1-2|NA
TGTGCCAGCAGCACCCGAATAGATGGCTACACCTTC
CASSTRIDGYTF
>18|TRBD1|TRBV5-1|TRBJ1-6|NA
TGCGCCAGCAGCTCCACGCCACAAGGGGGCCTCAATAATTCACCCCTCCACTTT
CASSSTPQGGLNNSPLHF
>14|NA|TRBV2|TRBJ1-1|NA
TGTGCCAGCAGTGATCGGGGGGTAGGAACTGAAGCTTTCTTT
CASSDRGVGTEAFF
>17|NA|TRBV7-8|TRBJ1-5|NA
TGTGCCAGCAGCCGGAACTCGTACAGGGCCTCCGCTCAGCCCCAGCATTTT
CASSRNSYRASAQPQHF
>17|NA|TRBV18|TRBJ2-1|few
TGTGCCAGCTCACCCGCTTTAGCAGGGCCTACCTACAATGAGCAGTTCTTC
CASSPALAGPTYNEQFF
>14|TRBD1|TRBV7-2|TRBJ1-1|NA
TGTGCCAGCAGTTCGGGACAGCTGAACGCTGAAGCTTTCTTT
CASSSGQLNAEAFF
>14|TRBD1|TRBV5-1|TRBJ1-4|NA
TGCGCCAGCAGCCCGGGACAGGGTTATGAAAAACTGTTTTTT
CASSPGQGYEKLFF
>14|NA|TRBV18|TRBJ1-5|NA
TGTGCCAGCTCACCAGGGAGGATCAATCAGCCCCAGCATTTT
CASSPGRINQPQHF
>14|NA|TRBV5-1|TRBJ1-1|once
TGCGCCAGCAGCCTTGGCCCCATGAACACTGAAGCTTTCTTT
CASSLGPMNTEAFF
>14|NA|TRBV5-4|TRBJ1-1|few
TGTGCCAGCAGCTTCCAGGGGTTGAACACTGAAGCTTTCTTT
CASSFQGLNTEAFF
>16|TRBD2|TRBV10-3|TRBJ2-3|NA
TGTGCCATCAGCAGACTAGCGGGGGTGAGCACAGATACGCAGTATTTT
CAISRLAGVSTDTQYF
>16|NA|TRBV2|TRBJ2-1|once
TGTGCCAGCAAATCTGGGACATTCGGTCGGGACAATGAGCAGTTCTTC
CASKSGTFGRDNEQFF
>15|TRBD2|TRBV6-5|TRBJ2-1|NA
TGTGCCAGCAGTCCTAGCGGGGGCACCTACAATGAGCAGTTCTTC
CASSPSGGTYNEQFF
>12|TRBD1|TRBV3-1/TRBV3-2|TRBJ1-2|NA
TGTGCCAGCAGCCAAGGGGACAGCAGGGACACCTTC
CASSQGDSRDTF
>14|NA|TRBV5-1|TRBJ1-2|NA
TGCGCCAGCAGCTTTGGAGGGCAGAACTATGGCTACACCTTC
CASSFGGQNYGYTF
>12|TRBD1|TRBV6-5|TRBJ2-7|NA
TGTGCCAGCAGAAAGGGACAGGAACAGCAGTACTTC
CASRKGQEQQYF
>12|NA|TRBV29-1|TRBJ1-1|NA
TGCAGCGTTGTGAGGAAGAACACTGAAGCTTTCTTT
CSVVRKNTEAFF
>15|NA|TRBV19|TRBJ2-4|once
TGTGCCAGTAGTAATTGGGACAACCTCCAAAACATTCAGTACTTC
CASSNWDNLQNIQYF
>13|TRBD1|TRBV5-5|TRBJ2-3|NA
TGTGCCAGCGGGACAGGGGGCACAGATACGCAGTATTTT
CASGTGGTDTQYF
>15|TRBD1|TRBV5-1|TRBJ2-5|NA
TGCGCCAGCAGCGTGACAGGGGGCCCCAAAGAGACCCAGTACTTC
CASSVTGGPKETQYF
>15|NA|TRBV5-5|TRBJ2-2|NA
TGTGCCAGCAGCACCGGGCTGAGGGCCTCCGGGGAGCTGTTTTTT
CASSTGLRASGELFF
>14|TRBD2|TRBV29-1|TRBJ2-7|NA
TGCAGCGTTGGAGTAAAGGGGACTACCTACGAGCAGTACTTC
CSVGVKGTTYEQYF
>14|TRBD1|TRBV11-3|TRBJ2-1|NA
TGTGCCAGCAGCTTAGACAGGGGGTACAATGAGCAGTTCTTC
CASSLDRGYNEQFF
>14|NA|TRBV18|TRBJ2-7|once
TGTGCCAGCTCACCAACAGCCAGATCAGAGGGGCAGTACTTC
CASSPTARSEGQYF
>19|TRBD1|TRBV5-1|TRBJ2-7|few
TGCGCCAGCAGCCCCTGGGGGGGACAGGGTTCGACGAATGCCTACGAGCAGTACTTC
CASSPWGGQGSTNAYEQYF
>14|NA|TRBV9|TRBJ1-6|NA
TGTGCCAGCAGCGTAGGGCCGAATAATTCACCCCTCCACTTT
CASSVGPNNSPLHF
>13|TRBD1|TRBV5-1|TRBJ2-7|NA
TGCGCCAGCAGCTCGCAGGGGGCCTACGAGCAGTACTTC
CASSSQGAYEQYF
>16|TRBD1|TRBV9|TRBJ1-2|NA
TGTGCCAGCAGCTTAAGAGACAGGGGAGGTCACTATGGCTACACCTTC
CASSLRDRGGHYGYTF
>17|TRBD2|TRBV7-8|TRBJ2-1|NA
TGTGCCAGCAGGCGACTAGCGGGGGCCCAACCGAACAATGAGCAGTTCTTC
CASRRLAGAQPNNEQFF
>16|NA|TRBV5-1|TRBJ2-5|NA
TGCGCCAGCAGCGCCGGTGGGGGGGCCTCAGGAAAGACCCAGTACTTC
CASSAGGGASGKTQYF
>15|NA|TRBV20-1|TRBJ2-5|once
TGCAGTGCTAGTCTCGCTAGCTATTATGCGGAGACCCAGTACTTC
CSASLASYYAETQYF
>14|NA|TRBV5-1|TRBJ2-1|NA
TGCGCCAGCAGCTTGGTTATCGAAAGCGTGGAGCAGTTCTTC
CASSLVIESVEQFF
>15|TRBD2|TRBV19|TRBJ2-3|NA
TGTGCCAGCGCCCGACTAGCGGGGGGTGTAGATACGCAGTATTTT
CASARLAGGVDTQYF
>14|NA|TRBV7-9|TRBJ2-2|few
TGTGCCAGCAGCGTGGCAGGGAAAACCGGGGAGCTGTTTTTT
CASSVAGKTGELFF
>12|NA|TRBV30|TRBJ2-5|NA
TGTGCCGCTTCGGGATCCCAAGAGACCCAGTACTTC
CAASGSQETQYF
>15|NA|TRBV30|TRBJ1-5|NA
TGTGCCTGGAGCGCAGATCAGGGGCTGGGGCAGCCCCAGCATTTT
CAWSADQGLGQPQHF
>15|NA|TRBV25-1|TRBJ2-3|NA
TGTGCCAGCAGTGTCTCCGGGACAAGCACAGATACGCAGTATTTT
CASSVSGTSTDTQYF
>13|TRBD1|TRBV18|TRBJ1-2|once
TGTGCCAGCTCATCCGGACAGGATTATGGCTACACCTTC
CASSSGQDYGYTF
>15|TRBD2|TRBV7-8|TRBJ2-3|once
TGTGCCAGCAGCCTGTGGACTAGTGCATCCGATACGCAGTATTTT
CASSLWTSASDTQYF
>16|TRBD1|TRBV7-6|TRBJ2-3|NA
TGTGCCAGCAGCTCGCGGACAGGGCGGACCAGGAATACGCAGTATTTT
CASSSRTGRTRNTQYF